Listed below are T cell receptor beta chains from one sample, sequenced in a study of early T cells in non-severe SARS-CoV-2 infection. MiXCR was run by TCRdb on the 5' RACE reads, yielding one entry per CDR3 protein. The data contain tens of thousands of distinct CDR3 sequences, over 9.5% of them singletons. The specimen was whole blood, collected at baseline. The source of these receptors is an adult who was a healthcare worker with PCR-confirmed SARS-CoV-2 infection or an uninfected control (not recorded which). Each CDR3 is given with its conserved first and last residue. Fields, in order: J gene, V gene, CDR3 protein.

>TRBJ2-7|TRBV2
CASSVSGSINEQYF
>TRBJ2-5|TRBV9
CASSVDHGKTQYF
>TRBJ2-7|TRBV28
CARRVGEQYF
>TRBJ2-5|TRBV2
CASSWDRVETQYF
>TRBJ2-2|TRBV19
CASSMRGTSVNTGELFF
>TRBJ2-5|TRBV7-9
CATSPTSGKETQYF
>TRBJ2-3|TRBV14
CASSLTSGSSDTQYF
>TRBJ2-2|TRBV4-2
CASSQASRTLTGELFF
>TRBJ2-2|TRBV11-2
CASSLVTGITGELFF
>TRBJ2-1|TRBV6-4
CASSDGGDYNEQFF
>TRBJ2-3|TRBV3-1
CASSQEEVWDTDTQYF
>TRBJ2-7|TRBV28
CASSPTGPTYEQYF
>TRBJ1-3|TRBV7-9
CASSPRSRDRNSGNTIYF
>TRBJ2-3|TRBV6-4
CASSDSGAGGTDTQYF
>TRBJ2-2|TRBV5-4
CASSLGLAGASGELFF
>TRBJ2-7|TRBV27
CASGSGATPYEQYF
>TRBJ2-2|TRBV15
CATSAGSSTGELFF
>TRBJ2-1|TRBV27
CASSFYAYNEQFF
>TRBJ2-7|TRBV6-2/TRBV6-3
CASSYPLGGSGGEQYF
>TRBJ1-5|TRBV6-2/TRBV6-3
CASSPWAGSNQPQHF
>TRBJ2-7|TRBV6-5
CASSSDSGYEQYF
>TRBJ1-2|TRBV19
CASTQTGTGGYGYTF
>TRBJ2-3|TRBV5-4
CASSLGLAGLTQYF